The 32 T cell receptor beta chains listed next were all sequenced from one sample in a study of blood T cell repertoires in COVID-19. The table came from immunoSEQ multiplex PCR; TCRdb's copy has only in-frame clones and leaves some out. The sample records some 390,000 clones, roughly 86% being singletons. Sequencing used peripheral blood. The receptors stem from a woman aged 55 to 70 with COVID-19, enrolled during active disease.

This chain uses TRBV5-1 with TRBJ2-4, with D perhaps matching TRBD1 (6 bases). Trimming pared 4 bases from V and 11 bases from J, leaving 19 bases between. The V gene's germline CDR1 is SGHRS and CDR2 YFSETQ. The CDR3 runs 14 residues. The CDR3, as DNA: TGCGCCAGCAGCCCCCCCTCCGAGACAGGTTTTCAGTACTTC. This encodes CASSPPSETGFQYF. Looking up the rest from reference TRBV5-1 and TRBJ2-4 gives the full variable domain: KAGVTQTPRYLIKTRGQQVTLSCSPISGHRSVSWYQQTPGQGLQFLFEYFSETQRNKGNFPGRFSGRQFSNSRSEMNVSTLELGDSALYLCASSPPSETGFQYFGAGTRLSVL.

The chain couples TRBV13 to TRBJ2-3, with 9 bases fitting TRBD2. Germline assignment: CDR1 PRHDT and CDR2 FYEKMQ (reference sequence). V gave up 3 bases and J gave up 1 base; unmatched junction bases: 2. The CDR3 is 15 amino acids. The CDR3: CASSFPSGGTDTQYF. CDR3 sequence (DNA): TGTGCCAGCAGCTTCCCTAGCGGGGGCACAGATACGCAGTATTTT.

This chain connects TRBV5-6 to TRBJ1-1, with D tentatively TRBD1 (6 bases). This CDR3 spans 15 amino acids. The V end lost 2 bases, the J end lost 1 base, and 12 bases lay between the germline ends. Germline V lookup: CDR1 SGHDT, CDR2 YYEEEE. CDR3 amino acids: CASSFPTGSNTEAFF. In DNA form, the CDR3 reads TGTGCCAGCAGCTTTCCTACAGGGTCGAACACTGAAGCTTTCTTT.

J is TRBJ1-2 and V is TRBV3-1 (or the pseudogene TRBV3-2); D perhaps matches TRBD1 (6 bases). Germline lookup yields CDR1 LGHDT and CDR2 YNNKEL (reference sequence). This CDR3 has 15 amino acids. Trimming removed 4 bases from V and 0 bases from J, with 12 bases in between. CDR3 region: CASSLRTAPNYGYTF. Written as DNA, the CDR3 is TGTGCCAGCAGCCTAAGGACAGCGCCTAACTATGGCTACACCTTC.

The J gene is TRBJ1-5, the V gene TRBV4-1; a possible D gene is TRBD1 (6 bases). Trimming took off 0 bases at V and 7 bases at J, with 19 bases between the two ends. The CDR3 is 17 amino acids. The germline V gene encodes CDR1 MGHRA and CDR2 YSYEKL. The CDR3 DNA reads as TGCGCCAGCAGCCAAGATCTTGGGGGGGCTCCGGGCCAGCCCCAGCATTTT. This codes for CASSQDLGGAPGQPQHF.

The chain links TRBV7-6 to TRBJ1-3; tentatively, D is TRBD1 (5 bases). Between the trimmed V and J ends, which lost 0 bases and 2 bases, there was a span of 11 bases. Germline V gene data show CDR1 as SGHVS and CDR2 as FNYEAQ. CDR3 size: 16 residues. DNA of the CDR3: TGTGCCAGCAGCTTAGCCCCATCGGGGGCTGGAAACACCATATATTTT. This gives the protein CASSLAPSGAGNTIYF.

This rearrangement joins TRBV9 to TRBJ1-1; D possibly corresponds to TRBD1 (5 bases). CDR1 and CDR2 (germline): SGDLS, YYNGEE. V lost 0 bases, J lost 7 bases, and 31 bases lay in between. This CDR3 is 20 amino acids long. Written as DNA, the CDR3 is TGTGCCAGCAGCGTAGACGGTCGTAGTATCAGGGATCCAAAAGGAGATGAAGCTTTCTTT. This gives the protein CASSVDGRSIRDPKGDEAFF.

Comment on this clone: Other nucleotide sequences in the sample specify the same CDR3. The V and J genes are TRBV19 and TRBJ1-5; D might be TRBD1 (5 bases). Germline V gene data show CDR1 as LNHDA and CDR2 as SQIVND (reference sequence). The CDR3 consists of 14 residues. Trimming left V 2 bases short and J 2 bases short, with 7 bases between. The CDR3 sequence is CASSITTGNQPQHF. For the CDR3, the DNA is TGTGCCAGTAGTATAACGACAGGCAATCAGCCCCAGCATTTT.

For this clone: The same CDR3 also results from other DNA sequences found in this sample. This chain connects TRBV11-2 to TRBJ1-2; weak D call: TRBD1 (6 bases). The CDR3 has 13 residues. Looked up from germline, CDR1 is SGHAT and CDR2 is FQNNGV. V lost 5 bases, J lost 2 bases, and 9 bases lay in between. The CDR3 reads CASSLDRNYGYTF. CDR3 nucleotide sequence: TGTGCCAGCAGCCTCGACAGGAACTATGGCTACACCTTC.

This sequence joins TRBV9 and TRBJ1-6, with TRBD1 matching 7 bases. CDR3 size: 15 residues. The germline V gene has CDR1 SGDLS and CDR2 YYNGEE. V shed 4 bases and J 7 bases; nucleotides not matched to a gene: 8. CDR3 sequence: CASSPRDRLNSPLHF. CDR3 DNA sequence: TGTGCCAGCAGCCCCCGGGACAGACTCAATTCACCCCTCCACTTT.

This clone was detected only a few times. The chain combines TRBV19 with TRBJ1-5, with D uncertain. With 3 bases removed from V and 4 bases from J, the gap between germline ends came to 7 bases. This CDR3 comprises 13 residues. Looked up from germline, CDR1 is LNHDA and CDR2 is SQIVND (reference sequence). DNA for the CDR3: TGTGCCAGTAGTATTCAGGCTAATCAGCCCCAGCATTTT. It codes for CASSIQANQPQHF.

The chain links TRBV28 to TRBJ1-6; 9 nucleotides align to TRBD1. In germline, CDR1 is MDHEN, CDR2 SYDVKM. The J segment lost 14 bases and the V segment lost 6 bases, leaving 11 bases of the junction unmatched. The CDR3 covers 14 residues. CDR3 protein: CASSLGTGSWALHF. Here the CDR3 DNA reads TGTGCCAGCAGCCTGGGGACAGGGAGCTGGGCCCTCCACTTT.

The chain employs TRBV18 and TRBJ2-7; 11 bases line up with TRBD1. The CDR3 has 15 amino acids. CDR1 and CDR2 (germline): KGHSH, LQKENI. With 1 base clipped from V and 2 bases from J, the junction kept 1 base outside the gene matches. The DNA of the CDR3 is TGTGCCAGCTCACCACGGGGACAGGGGGCCTACGAGCAGTACTTC. It codes for CASSPRGQGAYEQYF.

This clone came up a few times. Other DNA sequences in this specimen translate into the identical CDR3. V usage is TRBV5-1 and J usage is TRBJ1-5, with TRBD1 matching over 7 bases. The CDR3 loop spans 14 amino acids. Trimming cost V 4 bases and J 3 bases; bases outside gene matches: 4. The germline V gene encodes CDR1 SGHRS and CDR2 YFSETQ. CDR3 region: CASSPGQSNQPQHF. For the CDR3, the DNA is TGCGCCAGCAGCCCGGGACAGTCCAATCAGCCCCAGCATTTT.

This clone was observed a single time. The CDR3 protein is CASSPLDRSKVPQHF. CDR3 nucleotide sequence: TGTGCCAGCAGTCCTCTGGACAGGTCAAAGGTTCCCCAGCATTTT. The chain links TRBV28 to TRBJ1-5, with 7 bases fitting TRBD1. V was pared by 5 bases and J by 10 bases, with 14 bases of the junction left unmatched. Germline CDR1 MDHEN, CDR2 SYDVKM. CDR3 length: 15 residues.

V usage is TRBV11-1 and J usage is TRBJ1-1, with a tentative D call TRBD1 (6 bases). CDR1 is SGHAT and CDR2 is FQDESV in the germline V gene (reference sequence). The CDR3 has 12 amino acids. V was pared by 4 bases and J by 8 bases, with 11 bases between. CDR3 amino acids: CASSSRGSEAFF. CDR3 coding DNA: TGTGCCAGCAGCTCCAGGGGCAGCGAAGCTTTCTTT.

At least ten counts were recorded for this clone. This chain links TRBV7-9 with TRBJ2-7, with 9 bases matching TRBD2. The CDR3 is 15 amino acids. J lost 5 bases, V lost 3 bases, and 8 bases had no gene match. Germline assignment: CDR1 SEHNR and CDR2 FQNEAQ (reference sequence). CDR3 protein: CASSFRPSGDHEQYF. CDR3 in DNA: TGTGCCAGCAGCTTTCGCCCTAGCGGGGACCACGAGCAGTACTTC.

J is TRBJ2-7 and V is TRBV19; 10 nucleotides line up with TRBD1. Per the germline V gene, CDR1 is LNHDA and CDR2 is SQIVND (reference sequence). This CDR3 has 14 amino acids. V lost 4 bases and J lost 7; bases outside the gene matches: 7. CDR3 region: CASSSGTGAGEQYF. The CDR3 nucleotides read TGTGCCAGTAGTAGCGGGACAGGGGCAGGTGAGCAGTACTTC.

The chain is built from TRBV6-5 and TRBJ2-5; possibly TRBD2 for D (7 bases). The germline V gene encodes CDR1 MNHEY and CDR2 SVGAGI. The CDR3 is made up of 14 amino acids. Deletions cut 7 bases from V and 5 bases from J, with 17 bases between. DNA for the CDR3: TGTGCCAGCATAGGGGGGGCTAGCGGTGAGACCCAGTACTTC. Its protein is CASIGGASGETQYF.

The chain links TRBV5-1 to TRBJ1-4, with D unclear. Germline CDR1 is SGHRS and CDR2 is YFSETQ. Deletions cut 1 base from V and 5 bases from J, with 12 bases between. The CDR3 spans 15 residues. The CDR3 sequence: CASSLSHPVNEKLFF. The CDR3, as DNA: TGCGCCAGCAGCTTGTCGCATCCAGTGAATGAAAAACTGTTTTTT.

This sequence joins TRBV3-1 (or the pseudogene TRBV3-2) and TRBJ2-5; 7 nucleotides line up with TRBD2. Germline trimming cut 0 bases from V and 2 bases from J; bases unmatched to any gene: 9. The CDR3 has 17 amino acids. Germline V gene lookup returns CDR1 LGHDT and CDR2 YNNKEL (reference sequence). The CDR3 DNA reads TGTGCCAGCAGCCAAGATGCCAGCGGGGTACTGCAAGAGACCCAGTACTTC. Amino acids: CASSQDASGVLQETQYF.

CDR3 loop: CASSPQGTGRETQYF. CDR3 sequence (DNA): TGCGCCAGCAGCCCTCAGGGGACGGGGCGGGAGACCCAGTACTTC. The gene calls are TRBV5-1 and TRBJ2-5; maybe TRBD1 (6 bases). Trimming took 4 bases from V and 5 from J, leaving 18 bases between them. The CDR3 is 15 amino acids. Germline CDR1 is SGHRS and CDR2 is YFSETQ.

The chain combines TRBV10-2 with TRBJ2-7; D ambiguous. This CDR3 has 13 residues. CDR1 is WSHSY, CDR2 SAAADI, per germline. With 3 bases removed from V and 0 bases from J, the gap between germline ends came to 6 bases. The CDR3 region is CASSDRYSYEQYF. CDR3 nucleotide sequence: TGCGCCAGCAGTGACAGGTACTCCTACGAGCAGTACTTC.

In this sample, this clone turned up many times. The chain couples TRBV5-3 to TRBJ1-6; D gene ambiguous. TRBV5-3 is an ORF for which the function is uncertain. The CDR3 sequence is 19 residues long. Between the trimmed V and J ends, which lost 4 bases and 5 bases, there was a span of 25 bases. The DNA for the CDR3 is TGTGCCAGAAGCGTCCTACCCCTGGGTAACGGACTACATAATTCACCCCTCCACTTT. As protein: CARSVLPLGNGLHNSPLHF.

V gene TRBV6-5 combines with J gene TRBJ1-2; D uncertain. Deletions cut 5 bases from V and 7 bases from J, with 14 bases between. Germline-derived CDR1 and CDR2 are MNHEY and SVGAGI. The length of the CDR3 is 13 residues. The CDR3 reads CASSTPEQIGYTF. The CDR3 DNA reads as TGTGCCAGCAGTACCCCTGAACAGATTGGCTACACCTTC.

The V call is TRBV4-2, the J call TRBJ1-1, with 10 bases fitting TRBD1. The J segment lost 2 bases and the V segment lost 6 bases, leaving 3 bases of the junction unmatched. This CDR3 has 14 residues. From germline, CDR1 is LGHNA and CDR2 YNFKEQ. The CDR3 sequence is CASRRDRGNTEAFF. The CDR3 DNA is TGTGCCAGCAGACGGGACAGGGGCAACACTGAAGCTTTCTTT.

The chain carries TRBV9 and TRBJ2-1; 9 bases agree with TRBD1. Germline CDR1 and CDR2: SGDLS and YYNGEE. CDR3 length equals 15 residues. Unmatched junction bases numbered 4, after V lost 2 bases and J lost 4 bases. In nucleotides, the CDR3 is TGTGCCAGCAGCGTTGGGACAGGGCATTACAATGAGCAGTTCTTC. It yields the protein CASSVGTGHYNEQFF.

Details on this clone: One end of the junction does not line up with germline, which may come from a read error. The gene calls are TRBV7-7 and TRBJ2-7, with D maybe TRBD1 (6 bases). This CDR3 comprises 12 residues. Germline values: CDR1 SSHAT, CDR2 FNYEAQ (reference sequence). For the CDR3, the DNA is TGTGCTAGCAGCTTATCACAGGGAGAGCAGTACTTC. Translation: CASSLSQGEQYF.

This sequence joins TRBV5-6 and TRBJ1-2; TRBD1 matches 7 bases. J gave up 7 bases and V 0 bases, and 9 bases lay outside the gene matches. CDR1 is SGHDT and CDR2 is YYEEEE in the germline V gene. The CDR3 extends over 15 amino acids. The CDR3 protein is CASSLEDRASPGYTF. DNA of the CDR3: TGTGCCAGCAGCTTGGAAGACAGGGCCTCGCCTGGCTACACCTTC.

The chain carries TRBV5-1 and TRBJ1-2; 7 positions agree with TRBD1. After removal of 7 bases from V and 4 bases from J, the junction contained 7 bases not matched to a gene. Germline CDR1 reads SGHRS; CDR2 reads YFSETQ. There are 13 residues in the CDR3. CDR3 bases: TGCGCCAGCTACCTAGGACAGGTCTATGGCTACACCTTC. Its protein product is CASYLGQVYGYTF.

The V and J genes are TRBV24-1 and TRBJ2-3; the match to TRBD2 covers 15 bases. The germline CDR1 and CDR2 sequences are KGHDR and SFDVKD. Losses at the gene ends were 3 bases for V and 1 base for J; bases not matched to a gene: 7. The CDR3 totals 19 residues. The CDR3 sequence: CATSDLGTSGGRGTDTQYF. DNA of the CDR3: TGTGCCACCAGTGATCTTGGGACTAGCGGGGGGCGGGGCACAGATACGCAGTATTTT.

The chain links TRBV19 to TRBJ2-3, with D perhaps matching TRBD2 (7 bases). Germline values: CDR1 LNHDA, CDR2 SQIVND (reference sequence). There are 17 residues in the CDR3. Trimming took off 3 bases at V and 0 bases at J, with 16 bases between the two ends. CDR3 sequence: CASSMDLGGASTDTQYF. Written as DNA, the CDR3 is TGTGCCAGTAGTATGGATTTGGGGGGGGCGAGCACAGATACGCAGTATTTT.